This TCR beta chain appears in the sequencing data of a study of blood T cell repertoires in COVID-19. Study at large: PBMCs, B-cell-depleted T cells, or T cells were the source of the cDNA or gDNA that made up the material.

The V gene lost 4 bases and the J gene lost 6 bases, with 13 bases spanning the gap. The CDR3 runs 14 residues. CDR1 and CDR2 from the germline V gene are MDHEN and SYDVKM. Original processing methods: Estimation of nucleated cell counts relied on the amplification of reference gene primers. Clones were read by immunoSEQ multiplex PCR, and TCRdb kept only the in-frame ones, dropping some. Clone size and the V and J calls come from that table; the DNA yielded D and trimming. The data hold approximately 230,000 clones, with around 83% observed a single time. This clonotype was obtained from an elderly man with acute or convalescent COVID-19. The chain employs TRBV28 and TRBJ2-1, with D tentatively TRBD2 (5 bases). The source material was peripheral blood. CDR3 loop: CASSYSGTINEQFF. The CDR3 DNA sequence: TGTGCCAGCAGTTACAGCGGAACGATCAATGAGCAGTTCTTC.